The 12 T cell receptor beta chains below all came from one sample that was sequenced in a study of blood T cell repertoires in COVID-19. The table came from immunoSEQ multiplex PCR; TCRdb's copy has only in-frame clones and leaves some out. This sample yields roughly 120,000 clones, of which over 75% are seen a single time; 1.8% belongs to the top ten. Sequenced material: peripheral blood. The receptors were gathered from a human donor with active COVID-19. The donor label of this sample is uncertain.

The V and J genes are TRBV21-1 and TRBJ1-1; the D call in the table, TRBD1, was not verified against the DNA. TRBV21-1 is termed a pseudogene. This CDR3 has 12 amino acids. CDR3 in amino acids: CASNTQNTEAFF. The CDR3, as DNA: TGTGCCAGCAACACCCAAAACACTGAAGCTTTCTTT.

The CDR3 spells CASSYALAGGRETQYF. CDR3 DNA sequence: TGTGCCAGCAGTTACGCCTTAGCGGGGGGGAGAGAGACCCAGTACTTC. The rearrangement joins TRBV6-6 to TRBJ2-5, with 11 bases fitting TRBD2. CDR3 length: 16 amino acids. CDR1 MNHNY and CDR2 SVGAGI come from the germline V gene (reference sequence). Losses at the gene ends were 2 bases for V and 4 bases for J; bases not matched to a gene: 6.

The count of this clone is one. This rearrangement joins TRBV7-9 to TRBJ2-7; D remains unclear. The CDR3 loop spans 11 amino acids. V was cut by 5 bases and J by 4 bases, with 6 bases left in between. The germline V gene encodes CDR1 SEHNR and CDR2 FQNEAQ (reference sequence). CDR3 sequence: CASSPGYEQYF. The CDR3 coding sequence is TGTGCCAGCAGCCCGGGTTACGAGCAGTACTTC.

The rearrangement joins TRBV5-1 to TRBJ2-3; TRBD2 agrees at 7 bases. V was pared by 3 bases and J by 2 bases, with 3 bases of the junction left unmatched. CDR3 size: 14 residues. Germline V CDR1 and CDR2: SGHRS, YFSETQ. For the CDR3, the DNA is TGCGCCAGCAGCTCTAGCGGTCCCACAGATACGCAGTATTTT. Its translation: CASSSSGPTDTQYF.

The V gene is TRBV9, the J gene TRBJ1-2; D perhaps matches TRBD1 (5 bases). The CDR3 extends over 15 amino acids. Germline CDR1 is SGDLS and CDR2 is YYNGEE. V lost 0 bases, J lost 3 bases, and 12 bases lay in between. The CDR3 DNA reads as TGTGCCAGCAGCGTAGCTCCAGGGATGGACTATGGCTACACCTTC. Translating it yields CASSVAPGMDYGYTF.

The V gene is TRBV2, the J gene TRBJ2-3, with no clear D. V was pared by 4 bases and J by 2 bases, with 13 bases between. Germline CDR1 is SNHLY and CDR2 is FYNNEI. The CDR3 sequence is 15 residues long. For the CDR3, the DNA is TGTGCCAGCAGTGTGGGCCGTTTCCCCACAGATACGCAGTATTTT. Translation gives CASSVGRFPTDTQYF.

The rearrangement uses TRBV25-1 and TRBJ1-1; 12 positions match TRBD1. Trimming removed 6 bases from V and 1 base from J; junction bases left unmatched: 9. This CDR3 region has 17 residues. In germline, CDR1 is MGHDK, CDR2 SYGVNS. CDR3 DNA sequence: TGTGCCAGCAGAGGATTCGGGACAGGGGGCCCGAACACTGAAGCTTTCTTT. It translates to CASRGFGTGGPNTEAFF.

V is TRBV6-2 or TRBV6-3 and J is TRBJ2-1; 10 bases are a match to TRBD1. Germline loops: CDR1 MNHEY, CDR2 SVGEGT. CDR3 length: 16 amino acids. J lost 7 bases, V lost 4 bases, and 10 bases had no gene match. In DNA, the CDR3 is TGTGCCAGCAGTTCTGGGACAGGGGCTTTTGGGAATGAGCAGTTCTTC. Amino acids: CASSSGTGAFGNEQFF.

The rearrangement uses TRBV27 and TRBJ1-1; the D gene is possibly TRBD1 (5 bases). Trimming removed 3 bases at V and 5 bases at J, with 10 bases between. Germline V gene lookup returns CDR1 MNHEY and CDR2 SMNVEV (reference sequence). CDR3 length equals 13 residues. The CDR3, as DNA: TGTGCCAGCAGTTTTTCCAGGGTAACTGAAGCTTTCTTT. Its translation is CASSFSRVTEAFF.

This chain joins TRBV21-1 and TRBJ1-5; TRBD1, the table's D call, was not compared with the DNA. TRBV21-1 is listed as a pseudogene. This CDR3 region has 18 residues. CDR3 protein: CASSKLSRALWSNQPQHF. CDR3 sequence (DNA): TGTGCCAGCAGCAAACTCAGCAGGGCCCTTTGGAGCAATCAGCCCCAGCATTTT.

This chain links TRBV11-2 with TRBJ2-2; 9 bases are shared with TRBD1. The CDR3 loop spans 16 amino acids. Germline V gives CDR1 SGHAT, CDR2 FQNNGV. The ends lost 1 base at V and 4 bases at J; junction bases unmatched: 4. The CDR3 DNA reads as TGTGCCAGCAGCTTAGCGGGGACAGGGATCACCGGGGAGCTGTTTTTT. Translating it yields CASSLAGTGITGELFF.

The chain recombines TRBV5-4 with TRBJ1-2; 9 bases line up with TRBD1. This CDR3 has 15 residues. The J segment lost 7 bases and the V segment lost 4 bases, leaving 11 bases of the junction unmatched. From germline, CDR1 is SGHNT and CDR2 YYREEE (reference sequence). The CDR3 reads CASSAETGGHGGYTF. As DNA, the CDR3 is TGTGCCAGCAGCGCAGAGACAGGGGGGCATGGTGGCTACACCTTC.